Listed below are T cell receptor beta chains from one sample, sequenced in a study of beta chain features in type 1 diabetes. Repertoires were generated with immunoSEQ multiplex PCR, while TCRdb's copy carries only in-frame clones and drops some. The sample contains 330,000 or so clones, less than 20% of which appear only once. The source material was naive CD4+ T cells from blood. Receptors originate from a woman younger than 35 in good health. The CDR3 runs from the conserved cysteine through the conserved F or W. D genes are given only for firm matches. The listing skips clone size in some rows; elsewhere it reads once, few, many or a size class.

v_gene	abundance	d_gene	j_gene	CDR3aa	CDR3nt
TRBV10-3	-	-	TRBJ2-2	CAAGGVTGELFF	TGTGCCGCCGGGGGAGTTACCGGGGAGCTGTTTTTT
TRBV10-3	-	TRBD2	TRBJ2-7	CAISKREGKYEQYF	TGTGCCATCAGTAAGCGGGAGGGCAAATACGAGCAGTACTTC
TRBV5-1	few	TRBD2	TRBJ2-1	CASSLTSGRDEQFF	TGCGCCAGCAGCTTGACTAGCGGGAGGGATGAGCAGTTCTTC
TRBV5-1	few	-	TRBJ2-1	CASSLGFGDNEQFF	TGCGCCAGCAGCTTGGGATTTGGAGACAATGAGCAGTTCTTC
TRBV12-5	few	TRBD1	TRBJ1-2	CASGSITGTAGYTF	TGTGCTAGTGGTTCGATTACCGGGACAGCCGGCTACACCTTC
TRBV5-4	-	-	TRBJ2-3	CASSLAAAVTDTQYF	TGTGCCAGCAGCTTGGCGGCCGCGGTCACAGATACGCAGTATTTT
TRBV5-5	-	-	TRBJ2-7	CASSFVQVYEQYF	TGTGCCAGCAGCTTTGTACAGGTCTACGAGCAGTACTTC
TRBV14	few	-	TRBJ1-2	CASSQQGNYGYTF	TGTGCCAGCAGCCAACAGGGGAACTATGGCTACACCTTC
TRBV7-4	-	TRBD2	TRBJ2-3	CASSSGTSGGQDTQYF	TGTGCCAGCAGCTCCGGGACTAGCGGGGGGCAAGATACGCAGTATTTT
TRBV19	-	TRBD1	TRBJ1-2	CASSGQGLYGYTF	TGTGCCAGTTCCGGACAGGGACTCTATGGCTACACCTTC
TRBV6-6	few	-	TRBJ1-5	CASSYLAQPQHF	TGTGCCAGCAGTTACTTGGCTCAGCCCCAGCATTTT
TRBV4-1	few	-	TRBJ1-1	CASSQPRRGRNTEAFF	TGCGCCAGCAGCCAACCCAGACGAGGGAGGAACACTGAAGCTTTCTTT
TRBV7-2	-	-	TRBJ2-1	CASSLNPLGLTNEQFF	TGTGCCAGCAGCTTAAACCCTCTTGGACTGACGAATGAGCAGTTCTTC
TRBV5-1	few	-	TRBJ2-1	CASSLGWSGEVWGEQFF	TGCGCCAGCAGCTTGGGATGGTCCGGGGAGGTCTGGGGTGAGCAGTTCTTC
TRBV30	-	TRBD2	TRBJ2-3	CAWSSGIQDTQYF	TGTGCCTGGAGTAGCGGGATCCAAGATACGCAGTATTTT
TRBV5-1	once	TRBD2	TRBJ2-3	CASSLAGGPDTQYF	TGCGCCAGCAGCTTGGCGGGAGGGCCAGATACGCAGTATTTT
TRBV6-5	-	-	TRBJ2-5	CASRAGISGETQYF	TGTGCCAGCAGGGCGGGAATTTCCGGAGAGACCCAGTACTTC
TRBV5-1	few	TRBD1	TRBJ2-1	CASSLGQGAYNEQFF	TGCGCCAGCAGCTTGGGACAGGGGGCCTACAATGAGCAGTTCTTC
TRBV5-1	-	TRBD1	TRBJ2-2	CATGDSRNTGELFF	TGCGCCACCGGGGACAGCCGGAACACCGGGGAGCTGTTTTTT
TRBV7-9	few	-	TRBJ2-7	CASSPRQGPYEQYF	TGTGCCAGCAGCCCTCGGCAGGGGCCCTACGAGCAGTACTTC
TRBV6-1	-	TRBD2	TRBJ2-7	CASSGSTSGRNEQYF	TGTGCCAGCAGTGGATCGACTAGCGGGAGAAACGAGCAGTACTTC
TRBV7-3	-	-	TRBJ1-2	CASSPTPELNYGYTF	TGTGCCAGCAGCCCGACACCAGAGCTTAACTATGGCTACACCTTC
TRBV5-1	-	TRBD2	TRBJ2-1	CASSSGLAGYNEQFF	TGCGCCAGCAGCAGCGGACTAGCGGGTTACAATGAGCAGTTCTTC
TRBV2	few	-	TRBJ2-5	CASSNSRQETQYF	TGTGCCAGCAGTAACAGCCGACAAGAGACCCAGTACTTC
TRBV6-6	few	-	TRBJ2-5	CASSYGASGGQETQYF	TGTGCCAGCAGTTACGGGGCCTCAGGGGGGCAAGAGACCCAGTACTTC
TRBV7-3	-	TRBD2	TRBJ2-7	CASSFSGGPGYEQYF	TGTGCCAGCAGCTTTAGCGGGGGGCCTGGCTACGAGCAGTACTTC
TRBV25-1	-	TRBD1	TRBJ1-5	CASSEGQGWAQPQHF	TGTGCCAGCAGTGAGGGACAGGGTTGGGCCCAGCCCCAGCATTTT
TRBV11-2	-	TRBD1	TRBJ2-7	CASSPDRHEQYF	TGTGCCAGCAGTCCGGACAGGCACGAGCAGTACTTC
TRBV5-6	few	-	TRBJ2-1	CASSPLGHAYNEQFF	TGTGCCAGCAGCCCGCTAGGCCACGCCTACAATGAGCAGTTCTTC
TRBV25-1	few	-	TRBJ1-1	CASSEGLYTEAFF	TGTGCCAGCAGTGAGGGACTTTACACTGAAGCTTTCTTT
TRBV7-9	few	-	TRBJ2-1	CASSLNAAGEQFF	TGTGCCAGCAGCTTAAACGCCGCGGGCGAGCAGTTCTTC
TRBV27	-	-	TRBJ2-3	CASRYTDTQYF	TGTGCCAGCAGGTACACAGATACGCAGTATTTT
TRBV5-1	-	-	TRBJ1-1	CASSFGQGWTEAFF	TGCGCCAGCAGCTTCGGCCAGGGTTGGACTGAAGCTTTCTTT
TRBV5-4	few	TRBD2	TRBJ2-5	CASSSEAGAPGWTQYF	TGTGCCAGCAGCTCCGAAGCGGGGGCTCCGGGTTGGACCCAGTACTTC
TRBV6-5	-	-	TRBJ1-1	CASIPPGGPTEAFF	TGTGCCAGCATTCCCCCCGGGGGGCCCACTGAAGCTTTCTTT
TRBV7-2	-	TRBD2	TRBJ2-7	CASSFSGGAGEQYF	TGTGCCAGCAGCTTCAGCGGGGGGGCAGGGGAGCAGTACTTC
TRBV21-1	-	-	TRBJ2-1	CASSRKGIEQFF	TGTGCCAGCAGCAGGAAGGGGATTGAGCAGTTCTTC
TRBV7-9	-	-	TRBJ1-6	CASSPVGARRFSTLHF	TGTGCCAGCAGCCCTGTGGGAGCCAGGAGATTTTCGACCCTCCACTTT
TRBV7-9	few	TRBD1	TRBJ2-2	CASSPDRGLYTGELFF	TGTGCCAGCAGCCCCGACAGGGGGCTTTACACCGGGGAGCTGTTTTTT
TRBV30	-	TRBD2	TRBJ2-1	CAWTPGAGGRGEQFF	TGTGCCTGGACACCCGGAGCGGGAGGGCGGGGTGAGCAGTTCTTC
TRBV7-3	few	TRBD1	TRBJ1-6	CASSAGTAGSPLHF	TGTGCCAGCAGCGCCGGGACAGCGGGTTCACCCCTCCACTTT
TRBV30	-	-	TRBJ2-1	CAWSEGVSYNEQFF	TGTGCCTGGAGTGAAGGGGTTTCCTACAATGAGCAGTTCTTC
TRBV18	few	TRBD1	TRBJ1-5	CASSSLTGEGQPQHF	TGTGCCAGCTCATCGCTGACAGGGGAAGGTCAGCCCCAGCATTTT
TRBV27	few	TRBD1	TRBJ2-7	CASSRQGVWEQYF	TGTGCCAGCAGCAGACAGGGGGTCTGGGAGCAGTACTTC
TRBV30	many	-	TRBJ2-1	CAWSQGTYEQFF	TGTGCCTGGAGTCAGGGAACCTATGAGCAGTTCTTC
TRBV11-2	-	-	TRBJ2-3	CATRASTDTQYF	TGTGCCACCCGAGCTAGCACAGATACGCAGTATTTT